This TCR beta chain was found in a study of shared clonotypes between healthy human individuals. Whole-study results and caveats: Apart from blood, nothing was sampled; tissue repertoires likely differ.

Germline CDR1 is LNHDA and CDR2 is SQIVND (reference sequence). The V end lost 9 bases, the J end lost 1 base, and 9 bases lay between the germline ends. This CDR3 region has 12 residues. The assay was immunoSEQ multiplex PCR, and TCRdb's table has in-frame clones only and misses some. The sample carries approximately 700,000 clones, 60% to 75% recorded once. This clone was counted many times. As yet, its antigen is unknown. The chain joins TRBV19 to TRBJ2-5, with D unresolved. This TCR was recovered from a woman aged 25 to 39 in good health. The specimen was memory CD4+ T cells sorted from blood. Subset meaning: CD45RA-negative fraction. The DNA for the CDR3 is TGTGCCAGCGGAGCAGCCCAAGAGACCCAGTACTTC. It specifies CASGAAQETQYF.